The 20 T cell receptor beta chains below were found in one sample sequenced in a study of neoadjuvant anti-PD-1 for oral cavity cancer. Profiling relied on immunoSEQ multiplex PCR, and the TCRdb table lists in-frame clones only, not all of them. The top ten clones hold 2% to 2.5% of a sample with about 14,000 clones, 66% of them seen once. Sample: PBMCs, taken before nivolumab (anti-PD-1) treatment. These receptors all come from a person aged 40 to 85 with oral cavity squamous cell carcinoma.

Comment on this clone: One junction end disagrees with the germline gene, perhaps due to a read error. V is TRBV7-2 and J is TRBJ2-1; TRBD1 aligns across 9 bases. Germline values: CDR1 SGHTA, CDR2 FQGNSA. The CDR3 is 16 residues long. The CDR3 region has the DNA TGTGCCAGCAGCTTAGACGGGACAGGGTCCTTCAATGAGCAGTTCTTC. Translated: CASSLDGTGSFNEQFF.

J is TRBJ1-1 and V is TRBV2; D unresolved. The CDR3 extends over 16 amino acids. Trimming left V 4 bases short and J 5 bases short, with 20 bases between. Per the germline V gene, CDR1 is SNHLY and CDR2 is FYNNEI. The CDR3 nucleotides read TGTGCCAGCAGTGTGCCGGTAGACGAGACGAATACTGAAGCTTTCTTT. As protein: CASSVPVDETNTEAFF. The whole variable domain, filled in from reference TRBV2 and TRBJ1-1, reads EPEVTQTPSHQVTQMGQEVILRCVPISNHLYFYWYRQILGQKVEFLVSFYNNEISEKSEIFDDQFSVERPDGSNFTLKIRSTKLEDSAMYFCASSVPVDETNTEAFFGQGTRLTVV.

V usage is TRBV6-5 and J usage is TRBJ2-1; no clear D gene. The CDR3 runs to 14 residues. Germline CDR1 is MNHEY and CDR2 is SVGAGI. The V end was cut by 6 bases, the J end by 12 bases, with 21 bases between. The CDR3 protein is CASRRTGPAMRQFF. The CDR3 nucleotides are TGTGCCAGCAGAAGAACGGGCCCTGCAATGAGGCAGTTCTTC.

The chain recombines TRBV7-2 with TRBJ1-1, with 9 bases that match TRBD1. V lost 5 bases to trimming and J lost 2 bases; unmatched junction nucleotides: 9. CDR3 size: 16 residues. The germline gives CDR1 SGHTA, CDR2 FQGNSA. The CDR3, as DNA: TGTGCCAGCAGCCCTTACTCGGGACAGGGCAACACTGAAGCTTTCTTT. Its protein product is CASSPYSGQGNTEAFF.

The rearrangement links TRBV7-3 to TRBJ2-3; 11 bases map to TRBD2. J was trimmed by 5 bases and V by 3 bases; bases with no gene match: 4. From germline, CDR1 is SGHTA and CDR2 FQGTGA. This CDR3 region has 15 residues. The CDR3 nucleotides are TGTGCCAGCAGCTTGACTAGCGGGACCCGAGATACGCAGTATTTT. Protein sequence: CASSLTSGTRDTQYF.

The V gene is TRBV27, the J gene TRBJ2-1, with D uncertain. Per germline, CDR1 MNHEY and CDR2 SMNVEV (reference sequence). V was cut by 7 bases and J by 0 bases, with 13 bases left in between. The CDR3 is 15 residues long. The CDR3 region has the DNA TGTGCCAGCAAAGTGAGACACAGCTCCTACAATGAGCAGTTCTTC. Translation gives CASKVRHSSYNEQFF.

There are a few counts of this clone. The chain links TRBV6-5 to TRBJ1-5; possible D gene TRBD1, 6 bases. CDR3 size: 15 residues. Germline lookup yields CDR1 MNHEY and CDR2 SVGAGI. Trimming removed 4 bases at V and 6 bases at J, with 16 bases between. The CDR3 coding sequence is TGTGCCAGCAGTTTGACAGGCCGTGAAGGTCAGCCCCAGCATTTT. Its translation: CASSLTGREGQPQHF.

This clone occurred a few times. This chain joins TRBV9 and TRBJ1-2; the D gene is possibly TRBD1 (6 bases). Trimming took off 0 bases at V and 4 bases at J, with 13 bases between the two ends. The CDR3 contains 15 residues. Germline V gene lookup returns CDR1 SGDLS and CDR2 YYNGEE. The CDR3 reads CASSVEDSSFYGYTF. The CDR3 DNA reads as TGTGCCAGCAGCGTAGAGGACAGTTCCTTCTATGGCTACACCTTC.

CDR3 sequence (DNA): TGTGCCAGCAGCCCCTGGACTAGCGGGGGGGTAGATGAGCAGTTCTTC. Encoded protein: CASSPWTSGGVDEQFF. J is TRBJ2-1 and V is TRBV9; 15 bases fit TRBD2. Trimming at V came to 4 bases and at J to 8 bases, leaving 7 bases not matched to a gene. Germline V gene data show CDR1 as SGDLS and CDR2 as YYNGEE. The length of the CDR3 is 16 residues.

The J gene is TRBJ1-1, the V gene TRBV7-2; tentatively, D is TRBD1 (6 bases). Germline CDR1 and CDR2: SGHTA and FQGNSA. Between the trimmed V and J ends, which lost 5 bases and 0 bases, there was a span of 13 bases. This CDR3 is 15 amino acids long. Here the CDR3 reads CASSRLGQMNTEAFF. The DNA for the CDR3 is TGTGCCAGCAGCCGTTTAGGACAGATGAACACTGAAGCTTTCTTT. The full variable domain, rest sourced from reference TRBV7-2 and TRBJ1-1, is GAGVSQSPSNKVTEKGKDVELRCDPISGHTALYWYRQSLGQGLEFLIYFQGNSAPDKSGLPSDRFSAERTGGSVSTLTIQRTQQEDSAVYLCASSRLGQMNTEAFFGQGTRLTVV.

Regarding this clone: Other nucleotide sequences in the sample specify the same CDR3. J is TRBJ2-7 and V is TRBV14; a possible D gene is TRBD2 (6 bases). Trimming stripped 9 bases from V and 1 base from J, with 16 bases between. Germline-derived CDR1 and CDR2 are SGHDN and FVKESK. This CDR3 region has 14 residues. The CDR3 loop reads CASSNRDFSYEQYF. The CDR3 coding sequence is TGTGCCAGTAGCAACCGGGACTTTTCCTACGAGCAGTACTTC.

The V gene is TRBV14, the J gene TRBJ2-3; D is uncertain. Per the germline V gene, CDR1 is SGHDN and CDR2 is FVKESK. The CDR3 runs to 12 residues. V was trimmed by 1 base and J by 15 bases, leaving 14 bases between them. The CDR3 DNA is TGTGCCAGCAGCCAAGGTACCAAGATCGTATATTTT. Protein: CASSQGTKIVYF.

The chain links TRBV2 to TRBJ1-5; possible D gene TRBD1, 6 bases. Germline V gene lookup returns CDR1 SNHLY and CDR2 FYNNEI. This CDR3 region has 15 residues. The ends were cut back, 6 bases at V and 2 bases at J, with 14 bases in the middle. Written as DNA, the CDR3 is TGTGCCAGCAGGCGGCGGGGGGCTGGCAATCAGCCCCAGCATTTT. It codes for CASRRRGAGNQPQHF. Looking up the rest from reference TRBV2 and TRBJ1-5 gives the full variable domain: EPEVTQTPSHQVTQMGQEVILRCVPISNHLYFYWYRQILGQKVEFLVSFYNNEISEKSEIFDDQFSVERPDGSNFTLKIRSTKLEDSAMYFCASRRRGAGNQPQHFGDGTRLSIL.

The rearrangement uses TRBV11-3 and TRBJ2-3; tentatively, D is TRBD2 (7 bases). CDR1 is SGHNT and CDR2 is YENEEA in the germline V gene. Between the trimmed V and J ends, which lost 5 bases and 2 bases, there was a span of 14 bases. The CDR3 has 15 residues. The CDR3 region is CASSAGGGPTDTQYF. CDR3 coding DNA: TGTGCCAGCAGCGCAGGCGGGGGCCCCACAGATACGCAGTATTTT.

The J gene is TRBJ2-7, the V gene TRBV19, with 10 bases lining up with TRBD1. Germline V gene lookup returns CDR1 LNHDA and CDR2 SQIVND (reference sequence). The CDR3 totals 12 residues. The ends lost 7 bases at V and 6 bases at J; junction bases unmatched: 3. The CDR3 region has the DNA TGTGCCAGTACCGGACAGGGGGGCGAGCAGTACTTC. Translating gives CASTGQGGEQYF.

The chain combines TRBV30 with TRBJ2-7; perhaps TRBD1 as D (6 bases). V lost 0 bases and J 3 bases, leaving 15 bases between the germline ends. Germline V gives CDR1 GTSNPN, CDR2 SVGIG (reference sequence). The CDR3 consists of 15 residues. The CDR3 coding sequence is TGTGCCTGGAGTGTACAGGGACGGGGATTCTACGAGCAGTACTTC. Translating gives CAWSVQGRGFYEQYF.

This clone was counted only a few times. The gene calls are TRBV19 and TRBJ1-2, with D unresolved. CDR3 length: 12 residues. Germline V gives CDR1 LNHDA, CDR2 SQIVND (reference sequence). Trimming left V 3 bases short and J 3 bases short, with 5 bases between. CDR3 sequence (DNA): TGTGCCAGTAGTATCGACCACTATGGCTACACCTTC. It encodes CASSIDHYGYTF. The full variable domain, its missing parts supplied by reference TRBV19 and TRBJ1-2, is DGGITQSPKYLFRKEGQNVTLSCEQNLNHDAMYWYRQDPGQGLRLIYYSQIVNDFQKGDIAEGYSVSREKKESFPLTVTSAQKNPTAFYLCASSIDHYGYTFGSGTRLTVV.

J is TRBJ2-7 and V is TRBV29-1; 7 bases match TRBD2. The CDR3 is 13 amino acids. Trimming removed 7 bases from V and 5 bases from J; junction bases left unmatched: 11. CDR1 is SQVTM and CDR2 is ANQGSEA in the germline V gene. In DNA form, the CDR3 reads TGCAGCGGCTGGGAGGGGATGACTAACGAGCAGTACTTC. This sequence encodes CSGWEGMTNEQYF.

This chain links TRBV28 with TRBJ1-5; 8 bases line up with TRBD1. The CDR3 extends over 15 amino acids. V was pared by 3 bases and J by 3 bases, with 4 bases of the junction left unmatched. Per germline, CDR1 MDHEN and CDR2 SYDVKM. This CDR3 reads CASSFQGAFNQPQHF. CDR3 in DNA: TGTGCCAGCAGTTTTCAGGGGGCTTTCAATCAGCCCCAGCATTTT.

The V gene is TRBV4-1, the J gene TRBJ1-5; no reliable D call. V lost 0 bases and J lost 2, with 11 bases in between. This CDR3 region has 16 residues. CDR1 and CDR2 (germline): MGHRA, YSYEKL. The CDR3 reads CASSQELGVRNQPQHF. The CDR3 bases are TGCGCCAGCAGCCAAGAGCTCGGGGTTCGCAATCAGCCCCAGCATTTT.